This entry features one T cell receptor beta chain sequence. The antigen remains undetermined. These data belong to a study of cytomegalovirus exposure and HLA in healthy donors. Primers: 60 Vbeta forward and 13 Jbeta reverse. The assay was immunoSEQ multiplex PCR, and TCRdb's table has in-frame clones only and misses some. Of approximately 180,000 clones in the sample, 75% to 90% were seen once. Regarding the study as a whole: Altogether, some 170 TCR beta chains were recorded as cytomegalovirus-associated. What a later analysis reportedly showed was that an Asian-associated ancestry cluster had fewer N-insertions than the approximately 670-donor mean.

This CDR3 contains 16 residues. Trimming cost V 5 bases and J 0 bases, with 14 bases left between them. Per germline, CDR1 SNHLY and CDR2 FYNNEI. Sequenced sample: PBMCs. The receptor's source is a man aged 25 to 40 in good health and CMV-seropositive. V usage is TRBV2 and J usage is TRBJ2-1; D is perhaps TRBD2 (6 bases). CDR3: CASSFGEASSYNEQFF. CDR3 DNA sequence: TGTGCCAGCAGTTTCGGGGAGGCTAGCTCCTACAATGAGCAGTTCTTC. The whole variable domain, filled in from reference TRBV2 and TRBJ2-1, reads EPEVTQTPSHQVTQMGQEVILRCVPISNHLYFYWYRQILGQKVEFLVSFYNNEISEKSEIFDDQFSVERPDGSNFTLKIRSTKLEDSAMYFCASSFGEASSYNEQFFGPGTRLTVL.